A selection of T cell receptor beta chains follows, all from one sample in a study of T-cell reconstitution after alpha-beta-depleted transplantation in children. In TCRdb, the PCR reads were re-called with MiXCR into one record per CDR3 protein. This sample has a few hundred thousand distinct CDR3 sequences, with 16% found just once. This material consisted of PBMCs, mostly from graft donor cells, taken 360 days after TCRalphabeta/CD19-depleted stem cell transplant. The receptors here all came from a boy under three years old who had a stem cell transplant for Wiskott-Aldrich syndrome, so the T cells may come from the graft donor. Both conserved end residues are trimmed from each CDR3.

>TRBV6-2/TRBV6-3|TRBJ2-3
ATQEGGSAPRNTQY
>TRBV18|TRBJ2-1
ASSLTLGNEQF
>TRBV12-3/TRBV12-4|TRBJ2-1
ATARGQGAYNEQF
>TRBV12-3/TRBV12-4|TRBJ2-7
ASSLRPPPPYEQY
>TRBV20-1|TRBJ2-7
SASPGGRPSYEQY
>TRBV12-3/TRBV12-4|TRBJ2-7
ASSLASTEQY
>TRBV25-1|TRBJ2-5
ASSRGLKTQY
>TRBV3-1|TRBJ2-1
ASSRGRWGGGADNEQF
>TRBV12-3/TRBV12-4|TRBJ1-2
ASRSTRAYGYT
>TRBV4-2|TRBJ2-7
ASSLLRTRTTNEQY
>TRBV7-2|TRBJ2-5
ASSSWTSGYQETQY
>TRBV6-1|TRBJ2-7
ASTLNGGQSEQY
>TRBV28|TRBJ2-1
ASALPGQGPHNEQF
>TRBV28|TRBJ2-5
ASRGWMEETQY
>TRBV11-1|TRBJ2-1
ASSLFGPLKSSYNEQF
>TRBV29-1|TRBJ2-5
SVESRRVRETQY
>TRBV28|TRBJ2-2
ASSFRGGGTGELF
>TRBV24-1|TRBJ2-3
ATSDLGTIDTQY